This section outlines one T cell receptor (beta chain) sequence together with its context. As yet, its antigen is unknown. Germline and junction disagree at one end, which may indicate a read error. Produced via immunoSEQ multiplex PCR; TCRdb's table is partial and in-frame only. Here the sample spans about 2.4 million clones, 85% to 95% being singletons. The data were taken from a study of shared clonotypes between healthy human individuals. Looking at the study overall: Researchers assigned three CD4 naive, three CD4 memory, two CD8 naive and one CD8 memory plate to each donor.

Study-level findings and limits: Across a handful of donors, naive CD4 shared roughly 5%, naive CD8 3.5% to 4%, memory CD4 roughly 2.5%, memory CD8 over 0.3%. Measured sharing among donors was expected to vary with sequencing depth.

Germline CDR1 reads MNHNS; CDR2 reads SASEGT. The CDR3 totals 13 residues. The clonotype originates from a man younger than 35 in good health. What was sequenced was naive CD4+ T cells sorted from blood. Subset noted: CD45RA+ positively selected. The chain has TRBV6-1 and TRBJ2-1; perhaps D is TRBD1 or TRBD2 (5 bases each). The CDR3 spells CASSEAPGRRPVF. CDR3 coding DNA: TGTGCCAGCAGTGAAGCGCCGGGACGCCGCCCCGTCTTC.